This record concerns one TCR beta chain sequence. Its matching antigen is unknown. The data stem from a study of T-cell memory formation after mild COVID-19. Study-wide results and caveats: There was a balanced CD4/CD8 profile in clones contracting day 15 to 85, and later expanders leaned CD4+.

Researchers used 5'RACE with constant-segment primers to make TCR alpha and TCR beta cDNA libraries that carry sample barcodes and UMIs. One entry per CDR3 protein, called by TCRdb with MiXCR from the 5' RACE reads. The profile covers approximately 210,000 distinct CDR3 sequences, with over 9.5% appearing a single time and 3% taken by the ten largest. V was trimmed by 1 base and J by 1 base, leaving 19 bases between them. The CDR3 loop spans 18 amino acids. The V gene's germline CDR1 is MGHDK and CDR2 SYGVNS. This receptor was identified in a man younger than 35 who had mild COVID-19 (a few samples of this study predate the infection). Cell type and time point are not known. The source material was PBMCs or a T cell subset sorted from them (not recorded which). The chain couples TRBV25-1 to TRBJ1-2; D gene uncertain. Here the CDR3 reads CASSELGPSAPLNYGYTF. CDR3 DNA sequence: TGTGCCAGCAGTGAATTGGGCCCTTCCGCCCCTCTTAACTATGGCTACACCTTC.